This T cell receptor beta chain came from a study of shared clonotypes between healthy human individuals. As for this clone: Within the sample, other DNA sequences also encode this same CDR3.

TCRdb's copy holds only in-frame clones and misses some; the assay was immunoSEQ multiplex PCR. The sample shows some 2,100,000 clones, more than 90% of them seen only once. The CDR3 is 14 amino acids. Germline assignment: CDR1 SGHTA and CDR2 FQGNSA. The ends were cut back, 1 base at V and 3 bases at J, with 10 bases in the middle. The clonotype comes from a man younger than 35 in good health. V is TRBV7-2 and J is TRBJ2-7; perhaps D is TRBD1 or TRBD2 (5 bases each). Sequenced sample: naive CD4+ T cells sorted from blood. Specified subset: CD45RA+ positively selected. This CDR3 reads CASSLGGSLYEQYF. The CDR3 DNA is TGTGCCAGCAGCTTAGGGGGGAGTCTCTACGAGCAGTACTTC.